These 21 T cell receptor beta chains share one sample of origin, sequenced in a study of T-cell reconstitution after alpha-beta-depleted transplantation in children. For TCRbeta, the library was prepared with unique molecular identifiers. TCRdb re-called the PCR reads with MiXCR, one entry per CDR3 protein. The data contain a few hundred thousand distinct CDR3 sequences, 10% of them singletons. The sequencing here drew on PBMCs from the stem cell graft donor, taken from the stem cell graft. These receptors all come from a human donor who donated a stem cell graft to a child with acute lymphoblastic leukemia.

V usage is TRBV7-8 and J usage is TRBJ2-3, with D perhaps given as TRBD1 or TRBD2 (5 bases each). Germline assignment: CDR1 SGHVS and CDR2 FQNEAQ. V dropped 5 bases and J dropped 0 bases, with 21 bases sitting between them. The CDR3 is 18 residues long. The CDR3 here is CASSRGQGTGPSTDTQYF. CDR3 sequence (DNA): TGTGCCAGCAGCCGCGGTCAGGGAACGGGACCTAGCACAGATACGCAGTATTTT. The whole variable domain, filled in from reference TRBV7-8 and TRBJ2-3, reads GAGVSQSPRYKVAKRGQDVALRCDPISGHVSLFWYQQALGQGPEFLTYFQNEAQLDKSGLPSDRFFAERPEGSVSTLKIQRTQQEDSAVYLCASSRGQGTGPSTDTQYFGPGTRLTVL.

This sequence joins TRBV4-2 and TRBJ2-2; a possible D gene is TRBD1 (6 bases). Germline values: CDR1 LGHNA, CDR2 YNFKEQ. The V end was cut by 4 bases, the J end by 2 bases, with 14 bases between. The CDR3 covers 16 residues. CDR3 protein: CASSRAAGVNTGELFF. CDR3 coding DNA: TGTGCCAGCAGCCGAGCGGCAGGGGTTAACACCGGGGAGCTGTTTTTT.

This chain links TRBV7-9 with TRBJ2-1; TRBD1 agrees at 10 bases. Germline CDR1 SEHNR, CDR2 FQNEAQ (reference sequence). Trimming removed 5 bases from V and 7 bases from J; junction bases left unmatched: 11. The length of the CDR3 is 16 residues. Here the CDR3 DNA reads TGTGCCAGCAGCCCCCTGGGCGGACAGGGGGGAAATGAGCAGTTCTTC. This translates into CASSPLGGQGGNEQFF. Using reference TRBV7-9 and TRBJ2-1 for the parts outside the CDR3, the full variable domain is DTGVSQNPRHKITKRGQNVTFRCDPISEHNRLYWYRQTLGQGPEFLTYFQNEAQLEKSRLLSDRFSAERPKGSFSTLEIQRTEQGDSAMYLCASSPLGGQGGNEQFFGPGTRLTVL.

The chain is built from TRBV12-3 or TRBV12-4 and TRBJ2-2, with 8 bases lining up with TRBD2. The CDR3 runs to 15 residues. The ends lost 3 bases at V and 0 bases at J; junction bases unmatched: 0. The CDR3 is CASSLTSANTGELFF. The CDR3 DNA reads TGTGCCAGCAGTTTGACTAGCGCGAACACCGGGGAGCTGTTTTTT.

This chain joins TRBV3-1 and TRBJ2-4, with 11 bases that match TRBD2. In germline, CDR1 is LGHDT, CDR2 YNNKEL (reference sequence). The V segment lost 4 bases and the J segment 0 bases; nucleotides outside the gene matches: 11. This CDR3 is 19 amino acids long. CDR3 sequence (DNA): TGTGCCAGCAGCCTAGCCTGGGGGACTAGCGGTGGAGCCAAAAACATTCAGTACTTC. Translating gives CASSLAWGTSGGAKNIQYF. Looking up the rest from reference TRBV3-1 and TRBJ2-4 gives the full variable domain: DTAVSQTPKYLVTQMGNDKSIKCEQNLGHDTMYWYKQDSKKFLKIMFSYNNKELIINETVPNRFSPKSPDKAHLNLHINSLELGDSAVYFCASSLAWGTSGGAKNIQYFGAGTRLSVL.

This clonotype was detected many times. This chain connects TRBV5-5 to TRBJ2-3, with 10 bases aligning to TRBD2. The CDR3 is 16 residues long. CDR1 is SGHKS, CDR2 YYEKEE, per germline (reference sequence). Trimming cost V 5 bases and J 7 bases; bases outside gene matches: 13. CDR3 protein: CASRDLAGEESNTQYF. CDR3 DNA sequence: TGTGCCAGCAGGGACCTAGCGGGAGAGGAAAGTAATACGCAGTATTTT.

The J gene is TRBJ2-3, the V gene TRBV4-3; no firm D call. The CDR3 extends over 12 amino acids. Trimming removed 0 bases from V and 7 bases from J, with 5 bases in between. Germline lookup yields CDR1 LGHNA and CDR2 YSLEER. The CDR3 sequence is CASSQDINTQYF. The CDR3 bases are TGCGCCAGCAGCCAAGATATAAATACGCAGTATTTT.

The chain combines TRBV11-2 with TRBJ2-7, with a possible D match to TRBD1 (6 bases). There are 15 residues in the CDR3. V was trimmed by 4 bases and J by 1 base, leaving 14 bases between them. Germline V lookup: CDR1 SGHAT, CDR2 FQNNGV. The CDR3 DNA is TGTGCCAGCAGCTCATGGGGGCAAGGGTCCTACGAGCAGTACTTC. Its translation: CASSSWGQGSYEQYF.

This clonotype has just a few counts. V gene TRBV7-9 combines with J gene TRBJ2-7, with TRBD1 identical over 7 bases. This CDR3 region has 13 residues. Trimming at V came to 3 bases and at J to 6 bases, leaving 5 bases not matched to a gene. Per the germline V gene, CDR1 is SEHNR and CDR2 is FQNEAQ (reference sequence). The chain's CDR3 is CASSFHTGVEQYF. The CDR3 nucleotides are TGTGCCAGCAGCTTCCACACAGGGGTCGAGCAGTACTTC. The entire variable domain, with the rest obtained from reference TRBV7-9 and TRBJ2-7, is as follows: DTGVSQNPRHKITKRGQNVTFRCDPISEHNRLYWYRQTLGQGPEFLTYFQNEAQLEKSRLLSDRFSAERPKGSFSTLEIQRTEQGDSAMYLCASSFHTGVEQYFGPGTRLTVT.

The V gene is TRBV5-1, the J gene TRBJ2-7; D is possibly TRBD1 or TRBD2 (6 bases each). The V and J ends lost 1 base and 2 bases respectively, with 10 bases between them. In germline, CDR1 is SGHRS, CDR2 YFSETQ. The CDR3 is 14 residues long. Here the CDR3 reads CASSLFGGAYEQYF. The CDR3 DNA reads TGCGCCAGCAGCTTGTTCGGGGGCGCCTACGAGCAGTACTTC. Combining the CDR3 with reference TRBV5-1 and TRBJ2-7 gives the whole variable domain KAGVTQTPRYLIKTRGQQVTLSCSPISGHRSVSWYQQTPGQGLQFLFEYFSETQRNKGNFPGRFSGRQFSNSRSEMNVSTLELGDSALYLCASSLFGGAYEQYFGPGTRLTVT.

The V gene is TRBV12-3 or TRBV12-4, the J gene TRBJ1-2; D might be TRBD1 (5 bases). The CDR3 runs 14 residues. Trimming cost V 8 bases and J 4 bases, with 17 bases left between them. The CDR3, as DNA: TGTGCCAGCCTCTTTTGGGGGGATTTCTATGGCTACACCTTC. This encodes CASLFWGDFYGYTF.

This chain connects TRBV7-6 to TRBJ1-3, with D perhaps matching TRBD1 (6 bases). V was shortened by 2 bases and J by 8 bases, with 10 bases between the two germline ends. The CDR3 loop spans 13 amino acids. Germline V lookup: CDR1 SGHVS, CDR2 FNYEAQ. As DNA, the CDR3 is TGTGCCAGCAGCTTATTCAGGGGTGACACCATATATTTT. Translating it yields CASSLFRGDTIYF.

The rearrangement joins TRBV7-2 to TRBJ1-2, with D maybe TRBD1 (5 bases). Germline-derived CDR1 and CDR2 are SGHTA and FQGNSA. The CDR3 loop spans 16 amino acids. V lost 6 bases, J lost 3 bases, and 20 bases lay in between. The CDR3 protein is CASSLRTGGRDYGYTF. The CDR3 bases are TGTGCCAGCAGTCTTCGAACAGGCGGTAGGGACTATGGCTACACCTTC.

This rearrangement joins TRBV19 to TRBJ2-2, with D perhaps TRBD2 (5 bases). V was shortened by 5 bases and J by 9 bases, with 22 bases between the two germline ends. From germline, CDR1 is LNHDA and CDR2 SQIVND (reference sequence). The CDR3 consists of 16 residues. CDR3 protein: CASSPRGRGPERELFF. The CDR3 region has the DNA TGTGCCAGTAGTCCCCGTGGAAGAGGGCCAGAACGGGAGCTGTTTTTT.

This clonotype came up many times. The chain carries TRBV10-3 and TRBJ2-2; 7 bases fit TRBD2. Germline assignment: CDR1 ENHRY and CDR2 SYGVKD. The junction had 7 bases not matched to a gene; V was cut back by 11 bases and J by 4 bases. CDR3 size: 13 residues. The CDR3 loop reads CAGRTSPTGELFF. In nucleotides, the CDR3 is TGTGCCGGCCGGACTAGTCCCACCGGGGAGCTGTTTTTT.

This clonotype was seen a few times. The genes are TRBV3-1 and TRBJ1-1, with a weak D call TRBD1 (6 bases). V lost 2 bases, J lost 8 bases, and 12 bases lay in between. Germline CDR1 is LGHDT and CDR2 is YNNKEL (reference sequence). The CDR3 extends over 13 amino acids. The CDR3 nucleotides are TGTGCCAGCAGCCAATTCAGGGGCTCAGAAGCTTTCTTT. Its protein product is CASSQFRGSEAFF. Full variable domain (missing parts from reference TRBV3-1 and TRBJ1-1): DTAVSQTPKYLVTQMGNDKSIKCEQNLGHDTMYWYKQDSKKFLKIMFSYNNKELIINETVPNRFSPKSPDKAHLNLHINSLELGDSAVYFCASSQFRGSEAFFGQGTRLTVV.

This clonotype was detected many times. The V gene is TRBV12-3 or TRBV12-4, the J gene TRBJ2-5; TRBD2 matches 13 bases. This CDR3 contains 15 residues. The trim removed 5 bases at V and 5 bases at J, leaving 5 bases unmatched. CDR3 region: CASSRTSGGRETQYF. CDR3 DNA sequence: TGTGCCAGCAGTCGGACTAGCGGGGGCAGGGAGACCCAGTACTTC.

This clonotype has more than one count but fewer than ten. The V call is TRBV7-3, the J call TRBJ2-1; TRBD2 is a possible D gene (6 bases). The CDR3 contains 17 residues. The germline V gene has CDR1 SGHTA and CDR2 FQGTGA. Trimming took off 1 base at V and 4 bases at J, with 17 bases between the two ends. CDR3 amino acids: CASSLSPAGVGYNEQFF. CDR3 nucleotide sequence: TGTGCCAGCAGCTTAAGCCCAGCGGGTGTAGGGTACAATGAGCAGTTCTTC. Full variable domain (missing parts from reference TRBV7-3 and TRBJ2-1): GAGVSQTPSNKVTEKGKYVELRCDPISGHTALYWYRQSLGQGPEFLIYFQGTGAADDSGLPNDRFFAVRPEGSVSTLKIQRTERGDSAVYLCASSLSPAGVGYNEQFFGPGTRLTVL.

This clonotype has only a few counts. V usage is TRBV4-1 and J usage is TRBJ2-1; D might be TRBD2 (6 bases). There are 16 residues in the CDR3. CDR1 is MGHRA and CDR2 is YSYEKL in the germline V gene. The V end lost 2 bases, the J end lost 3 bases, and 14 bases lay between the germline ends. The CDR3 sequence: CASSQPRAGRYNEQFF. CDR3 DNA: TGCGCCAGCAGCCAACCGCGAGCGGGCCGCTACAATGAGCAGTTCTTC.

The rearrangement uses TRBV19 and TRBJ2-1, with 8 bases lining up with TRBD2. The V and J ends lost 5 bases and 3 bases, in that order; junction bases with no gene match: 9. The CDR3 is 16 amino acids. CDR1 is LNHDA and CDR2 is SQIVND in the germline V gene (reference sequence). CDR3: CASSDSGLAGYNEQFF. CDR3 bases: TGTGCCAGTAGTGATTCTGGGCTAGCGGGCTACAATGAGCAGTTCTTC.

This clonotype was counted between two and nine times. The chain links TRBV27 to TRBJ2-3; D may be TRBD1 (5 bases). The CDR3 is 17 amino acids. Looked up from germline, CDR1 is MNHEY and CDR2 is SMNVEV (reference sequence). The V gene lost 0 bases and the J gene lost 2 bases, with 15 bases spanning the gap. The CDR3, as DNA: TGTGCCAGCAGTTTATCCTGGCAGGGTAGCCCCACAGATACGCAGTATTTT. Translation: CASSLSWQGSPTDTQYF.